These 25 T cell receptor beta chains were all obtained from the same sample, sequenced in a study of neoadjuvant nivolumab and ipilimumab in lung cancer. Data came from immunoSEQ multiplex PCR; TCRdb stores just in-frame clones and leaves some out. The sample holds 26,000 or so clones, around 80% seen once. This sample comprised peripheral blood, obtained before neoadjuvant nivolumab, alone or with ipilimumab. The receptor source for this set is an adult with non-small cell lung cancer.

This chain uses TRBV4-1 with TRBJ2-2; 7 nucleotides align to TRBD2. The CDR3 consists of 15 residues. The V gene's germline CDR1 is MGHRA and CDR2 YSYEKL. V was pared by 1 base and J by 3 bases, with 2 bases of the junction left unmatched. The CDR3 loop is CASSQVLAYTGELFF. As DNA, the CDR3 is TGCGCCAGCAGCCAAGTACTAGCGTACACCGGGGAGCTGTTTTTT.

This chain connects TRBV15 to TRBJ1-3; weak D call: TRBD1 (5 bases). Germline CDR1 reads LNHNV; CDR2 reads YYDKDF (reference sequence). The V and J ends lost 0 bases and 4 bases respectively, with 19 bases between them. The length of the CDR3 is 18 residues. DNA for the CDR3: TGTGCCACCAGCAGAGAGCTGCCGGGCCTGGGGGTAGGAAACACCATATATTTT. Protein sequence: CATSRELPGLGVGNTIYF.

This clone was detected a few times. This chain links TRBV5-1 with TRBJ2-5; weak D call: TRBD1 (6 bases). CDR1 SGHRS and CDR2 YFSETQ come from the germline V gene. This CDR3 region has 13 residues. V lost 6 bases and J 1 base, leaving 10 bases between the germline ends. As DNA, the CDR3 is TGCGCCAGCACTGGGGGCCTCCAAGAGACCCAGTACTTC. The encoded protein is CASTGGLQETQYF.

V and J are TRBV2 and TRBJ1-1; TRBD1 aligns across 7 bases. The CDR3 runs 13 residues. The junction had 5 bases not matched to a gene; V was cut back by 6 bases and J by 4 bases. Germline CDR1 SNHLY, CDR2 FYNNEI. CDR3 bases: TGTGCCAGCAGAGGGGGCGAGGGCACTGAAGCTTTCTTT. This gives the protein CASRGGEGTEAFF.

The chain combines TRBV29-1 with TRBJ1-5; 8 bases agree with TRBD1. In germline, CDR1 is SQVTM, CDR2 ANQGSEA. Trimming removed 5 bases from V and 4 bases from J; junction bases left unmatched: 1. This CDR3 has 12 amino acids. The CDR3 reads CSVRQGNQPQHF. DNA of the CDR3: TGCAGCGTTAGACAGGGGAATCAGCCCCAGCATTTT. Together with reference TRBV29-1 and TRBJ1-5, the CDR3 gives the full variable domain: SAVISQKPSRDICQRGTSLTIQCQVDSQVTMMFWYRQQPGQSLTLIATANQGSEATYESGFVIDKFPISRPNLTFSTLTVSNMSPEDSSIYLCSVRQGNQPQHFGDGTRLSIL.

The rearrangement uses TRBV11-2 and TRBJ2-6; 7 nucleotides line up with TRBD1. The germline V gene has CDR1 SGHAT and CDR2 FQNNGV. CDR3 length: 15 amino acids. Unmatched junction bases numbered 4, after V lost 5 bases and J lost 3 bases. CDR3 bases: TGTGCCAGCAGCCGGACAGGACTTGGGGCCAACGTCCTGACTTTC. It translates to CASSRTGLGANVLTF.

This clone appeared once. This sequence joins TRBV5-1 and TRBJ2-1; 9 nucleotides line up with TRBD2. CDR1 and CDR2 from the germline V gene are SGHRS and YFSETQ. The J segment lost 8 bases and the V segment lost 4 bases, leaving 7 bases of the junction unmatched. This CDR3 is built from 14 residues. This chain's CDR3 is CASSTYSGGDEQFF. CDR3 DNA sequence: TGCGCCAGCAGCACTTATAGCGGGGGAGATGAGCAGTTCTTC.

V usage is TRBV9 and J usage is TRBJ1-2, with D uncertain. Trimming pared 3 bases from V and 4 bases from J, leaving 10 bases between. The germline V gene has CDR1 SGDLS and CDR2 YYNGEE. This CDR3 is 13 amino acids long. CDR3 amino acids: CASSAGFSYGYTF. CDR3 DNA sequence: TGTGCCAGCAGCGCGGGGTTTTCCTATGGCTACACCTTC.

The chain recombines TRBV11-2 with TRBJ2-1, with a possible D match to TRBD1 (6 bases). Germline V gives CDR1 SGHAT, CDR2 FQNNGV. The CDR3 has 15 residues. The ends were cut back, 5 bases at V and 5 bases at J, with 16 bases in the middle. The CDR3 DNA sequence: TGTGCCAGCAGCACCCTCCAGGGGTGGGACAATGAGCAGTTCTTC. Residues: CASSTLQGWDNEQFF.

The chain has TRBV5-1 and TRBJ2-6; D is unresolved. Trimming removed 0 bases at V and 2 bases at J, with 12 bases between. Per germline, CDR1 SGHRS and CDR2 YFSETQ. CDR3 length equals 17 residues. The CDR3 bases are TGCGCCAGCAGCTTGGCCGCGTCAGATGCTGGGGCCAACGTCCTGACTTTC. Encoded protein: CASSLAASDAGANVLTF.

The rearrangement joins TRBV4-2 to TRBJ2-5; D is ambiguous. Trimming took 4 bases from V and 4 from J, leaving 10 bases between them. The germline gives CDR1 LGHNA, CDR2 YNFKEQ. This CDR3 is 13 amino acids long. The CDR3 here is CASSPRGRETQYF. The DNA of the CDR3 is TGTGCCAGCAGCCCCCGAGGTCGAGAGACCCAGTACTTC.

This clone was recorded only once. This sequence joins TRBV27 and TRBJ2-3; tentatively, D is TRBD2 (5 bases). V was clipped by 5 bases and J by 0 bases, with 12 bases between them. Germline V gene data show CDR1 as MNHEY and CDR2 as SMNVEV (reference sequence). This CDR3 is 15 amino acids long. The CDR3 reads CASSREYTSTDTQYF. Written as DNA, the CDR3 is TGTGCCAGCAGTCGGGAATACACTAGCACAGATACGCAGTATTTT.

The rearrangement links TRBV7-2 to TRBJ2-3, with D unresolved. The CDR3 contains 12 residues. V lost 4 bases and J lost 4, with 6 bases in between. Germline V gene sequence: CDR1 SGHTA, CDR2 FQGNSA. In nucleotides, the CDR3 is TGTGCCAGCAGCTCGTATTCAGATACGCAGTATTTT. It is translated as CASSSYSDTQYF.

The chain recombines TRBV10-3 with TRBJ2-5; D is perhaps TRBD2 (7 bases). From germline, CDR1 is ENHRY and CDR2 SYGVKD. V was trimmed by 2 bases and J by 5 bases, leaving 12 bases between them. This CDR3 region has 14 residues. The CDR3 DNA is TGTGCCATCAGTGAGAGGGGGGGCATCGAGACCCAGTACTTC. Translation: CAISERGGIETQYF.

The chain recombines TRBV4-1 with TRBJ1-6; D is ambiguous. V was cut by 2 bases and J by 5 bases, with 7 bases left in between. This CDR3 region has 14 residues. From germline, CDR1 is MGHRA and CDR2 YSYEKL. The CDR3 is CASSQWNDNSPLHF. In DNA form, the CDR3 reads TGCGCCAGCAGCCAATGGAACGATAATTCACCCCTCCACTTT.

The chain joins TRBV7-2 to TRBJ1-2; D is ambiguous. CDR3 length equals 12 residues. Germline CDR1 is SGHTA and CDR2 is FQGNSA. V was pared by 5 bases and J by 5 bases, with 9 bases between. The CDR3 region is CASSPGEYGYTF. CDR3 DNA: TGTGCCAGCAGCCCAGGCGAGTATGGCTACACCTTC.

The V and J genes are TRBV5-1 and TRBJ2-5; TRBD2 might be the D (5 bases). Germline values: CDR1 SGHRS, CDR2 YFSETQ. The CDR3 consists of 14 residues. The V gene lost 3 bases and the J gene lost 5 bases, with 14 bases spanning the gap. DNA of the CDR3: TGCGCCAGCAGCTGGGCGGGTCCCGCGGAGACCCAGTACTTC. Translation gives CASSWAGPAETQYF.

The chain is built from TRBV14 and TRBJ2-5; 13 nucleotides line up with TRBD2. Germline V gives CDR1 SGHDN, CDR2 FVKESK. This CDR3 spans 16 amino acids. Losses at the gene ends were 0 bases for V and 7 bases for J; bases not matched to a gene: 5. The CDR3 spells CASSQEGLAGAVTQYF. The CDR3 DNA sequence: TGTGCCAGCAGCCAAGAAGGACTAGCGGGGGCCGTGACCCAGTACTTC.

CDR3 protein: CASSSGGTVKKLFF. Written as DNA, the CDR3 is TGTGCCAGCAGCAGCGGGGGGACAGTCAAAAAACTGTTTTTT. The J gene is TRBJ1-4, the V gene TRBV5-5, with 7 positions matching TRBD1. The junction had 9 bases not matched to a gene; V was cut back by 4 bases and J by 9 bases. Germline V gene data show CDR1 as SGHKS and CDR2 as YYEKEE (reference sequence). The CDR3 has 14 residues.

This clone was picked up one time. The chain's CDR3 is CASSVRTATNEKLFF. CDR3 DNA: TGCGCCAGCAGTGTCAGGACAGCAACTAATGAAAAACTGTTTTTT. The V gene is TRBV10-1, the J gene TRBJ1-4; tentative D call: TRBD1 (6 bases). Trimming cost V 4 bases and J 0 bases, with 9 bases left between them. Germline V gene sequence: CDR1 WNHNN, CDR2 SYGVQD (reference sequence). CDR3 size: 15 residues.

The chain recombines TRBV7-8 with TRBJ1-5; D gene ambiguous. Germline V gives CDR1 SGHVS, CDR2 FQNEAQ. This CDR3 comprises 13 residues. Trimming stripped 1 base from V and 5 bases from J, with 6 bases between. The DNA of the CDR3 is TGTGCCAGCAGCTTAGGGAGAGATCAGCCCCAGCATTTT. It specifies CASSLGRDQPQHF.

CDR3 residues: CASRYTASGANVLTF. The CDR3 DNA reads as TGTGCCAGCAGGTACACAGCATCTGGGGCCAACGTCCTGACTTTC. This sequence joins TRBV6-1 and TRBJ2-6; D not certain. The germline V gene has CDR1 MNHNS and CDR2 SASEGT. V lost 6 bases to trimming and J lost 1 base, with 10 bases between them. The CDR3 consists of 15 residues.

The CDR3 bases are TGTGCCAGCAGTGAAGCCTTTGGGGGATTCTCGTTTCAGTACTTC. Translating it yields CASSEAFGGFSFQYF. This sequence joins TRBV2 and TRBJ2-4, with D perhaps given as TRBD1 or TRBD2 (5 bases each). Trimming shortened V by 0 bases and J by 11 bases, and 17 bases separated the two germline ends. Germline CDR1 reads SNHLY; CDR2 reads FYNNEI. The CDR3 totals 15 residues.

The J gene is TRBJ2-1, the V gene TRBV7-2; D possibly corresponds to TRBD1 (5 bases). The CDR3 has 13 residues. With 5 bases removed from V and 8 bases from J, the gap between germline ends came to 13 bases. From germline, CDR1 is SGHTA and CDR2 FQGNSA. The CDR3, as DNA: TGTGCCAGCAGCCCCCCGGCACAGGATGAGCAGTTCTTC. Its translation: CASSPPAQDEQFF.

This clone occurred a few times. This chain links TRBV9 with TRBJ2-1; 8 nucleotides match TRBD1. There are 14 residues in the CDR3. Germline V gives CDR1 SGDLS, CDR2 YYNGEE. V lost 3 bases to trimming and J lost 6 bases; unmatched junction nucleotides: 5. The CDR3 here is CASSGTGSGNEQFF. The CDR3, as DNA: TGTGCCAGCAGCGGGACAGGGTCTGGCAATGAGCAGTTCTTC.